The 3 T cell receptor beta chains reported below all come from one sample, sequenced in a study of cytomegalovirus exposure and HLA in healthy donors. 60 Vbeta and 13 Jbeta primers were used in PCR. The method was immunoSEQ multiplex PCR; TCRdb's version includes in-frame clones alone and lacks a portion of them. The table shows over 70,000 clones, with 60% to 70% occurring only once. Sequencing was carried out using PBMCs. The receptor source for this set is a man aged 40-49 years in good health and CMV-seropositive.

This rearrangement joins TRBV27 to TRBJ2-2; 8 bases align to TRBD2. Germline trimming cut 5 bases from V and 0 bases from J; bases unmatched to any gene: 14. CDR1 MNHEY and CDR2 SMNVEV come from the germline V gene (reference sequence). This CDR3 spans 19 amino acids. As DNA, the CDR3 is TGTGCCAGCAGTAGGCTTGGGGGCGGGAGGAAAGCGAACACCGGGGAGCTGTTTTTT. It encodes CASSRLGGGRKANTGELFF.

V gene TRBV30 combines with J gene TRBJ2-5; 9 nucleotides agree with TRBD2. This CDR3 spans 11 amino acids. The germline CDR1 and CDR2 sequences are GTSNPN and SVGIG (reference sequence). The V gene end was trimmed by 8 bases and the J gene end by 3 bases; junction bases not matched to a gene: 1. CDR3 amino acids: CAIAGEETQYF. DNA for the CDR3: TGTGCCATAGCGGGGGAAGAGACCCAGTACTTC. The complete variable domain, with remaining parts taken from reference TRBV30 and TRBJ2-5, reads SQTIHQWPATLVQPVGSPLSLECTVEGTSNPNLYWYRQAAGRGLQLLFYSVGIGQISSEVPQNLSASRPQDRQFILSSKKLLLSDSGFYLCAIAGEETQYFGPGTRLLVL.

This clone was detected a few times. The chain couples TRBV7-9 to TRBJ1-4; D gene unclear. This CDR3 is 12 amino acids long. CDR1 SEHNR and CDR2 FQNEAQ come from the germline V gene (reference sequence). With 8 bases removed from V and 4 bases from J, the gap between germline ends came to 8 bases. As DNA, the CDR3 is TGTGCCAGCGCAGGACTTAATGAAAAACTGTTTTTT. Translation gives CASAGLNEKLFF.